This TCR beta chain was sequenced during a study of vaccination and CD4 T cells after COVID-19. Findings and caveats of the study: In convalescent patients, 304 of 307 vaccine-specific clones were mono-reactive for SARS-CoV-2 spike.

One entry per CDR3 protein results from TCRdb running MiXCR on the PCR reads. Among some 20,000 distinct CDR3 sequences listed, roughly 60% were seen once. With 1 base removed from V and 1 base from J, the gap between germline ends came to 4 bases. This CDR3 is 13 amino acids long. The V gene's germline CDR1 is SGHTA and CDR2 FQGNSA. Of note for this clonotype: What it binds is not known.

The sequence came from a human donor who had recovered from COVID-19. This material consisted of CD4+ T cells from blood, taken after SARS-CoV-2 vaccination. The rearrangement links TRBV7-2 to TRBJ1-1; no firm D call. Here the CDR3 reads CASSLETNTEAFF. The CDR3 DNA reads as TGTGCCAGCAGCTTAGAAACGAACACTGAAGCTTTCTTT.